One TCR beta chain is described in this entry. This entry is derived from a study of cytomegalovirus exposure and HLA in healthy donors. It was with 60 Vbeta and 13 Jbeta primers that the PCR ran. The method was immunoSEQ multiplex PCR; TCRdb's version includes in-frame clones alone and lacks a portion of them. The repertoire includes roughly 150,000 clones, just under 80% of them detected once, and under 9% sits in the top ten. This receptor was obtained from a woman aged 40 to 55 in good health and CMV-seropositive. Sequencing was carried out using PBMCs.

The CDR3 region has the DNA TGTGCCAGCAGCTATGACAGCTACGAGCAGTACTTC. Its protein product is CASSYDSYEQYF. This chain connects TRBV5-6 to TRBJ2-7, with a tentative D call TRBD1 (5 bases). CDR3 size: 12 residues. V was trimmed by 3 bases and J by 3 bases, leaving 7 bases between them. Germline lookup yields CDR1 SGHDT and CDR2 YYEEEE.